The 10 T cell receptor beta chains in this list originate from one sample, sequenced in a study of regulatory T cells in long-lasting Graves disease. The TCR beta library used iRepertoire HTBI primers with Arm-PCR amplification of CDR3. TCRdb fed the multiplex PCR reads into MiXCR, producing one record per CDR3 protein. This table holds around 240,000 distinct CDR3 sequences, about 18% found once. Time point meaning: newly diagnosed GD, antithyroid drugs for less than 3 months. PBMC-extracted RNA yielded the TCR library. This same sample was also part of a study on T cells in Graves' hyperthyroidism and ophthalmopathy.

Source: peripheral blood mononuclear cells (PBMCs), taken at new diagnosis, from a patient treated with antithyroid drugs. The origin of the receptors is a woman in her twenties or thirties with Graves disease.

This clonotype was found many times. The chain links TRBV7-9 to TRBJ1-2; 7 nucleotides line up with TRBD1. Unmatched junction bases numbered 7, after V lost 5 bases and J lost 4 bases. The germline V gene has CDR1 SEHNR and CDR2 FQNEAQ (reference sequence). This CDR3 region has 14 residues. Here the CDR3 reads CASSEDRRGYGYTF. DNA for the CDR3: TGTGCCAGCAGCGAGGACAGGCGAGGCTATGGCTACACCTTC.

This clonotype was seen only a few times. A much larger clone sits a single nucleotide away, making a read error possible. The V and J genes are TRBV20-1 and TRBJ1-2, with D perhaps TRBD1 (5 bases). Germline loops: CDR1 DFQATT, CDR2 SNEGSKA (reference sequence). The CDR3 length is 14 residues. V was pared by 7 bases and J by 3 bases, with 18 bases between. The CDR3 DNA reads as TGCAGTGTCCAGGGCGGCAGACAATACTATGGCTACACCTTC. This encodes CSVQGGRQYYGYTF.

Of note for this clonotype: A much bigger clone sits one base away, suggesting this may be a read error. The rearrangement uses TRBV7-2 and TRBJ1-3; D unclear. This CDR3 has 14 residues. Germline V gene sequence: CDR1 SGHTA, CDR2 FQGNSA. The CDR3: CVSSSGPRGNTIYF. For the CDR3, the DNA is TGTGTCAGCAGCTCCGGGCCGAGGGGAAACACCATATATTTT.

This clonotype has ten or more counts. The CDR3, as DNA: TGTGCCAGCAGTAGAACCTACGAGCAGTACTTC. Translated: CASSRTYEQYF. The chain couples TRBV2 to TRBJ2-7, with D uncertain. Germline assignment: CDR1 SNHLY and CDR2 FYNNEI. Trimming pared 5 bases from V and 2 bases from J, leaving 4 bases between. This CDR3 contains 11 residues.

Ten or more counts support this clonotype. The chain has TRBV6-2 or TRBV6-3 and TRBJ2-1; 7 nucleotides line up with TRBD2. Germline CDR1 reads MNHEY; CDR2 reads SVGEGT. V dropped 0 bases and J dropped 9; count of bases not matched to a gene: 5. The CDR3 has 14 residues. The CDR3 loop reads CASSYSAERGEQFF. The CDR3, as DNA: TGTGCCAGCAGTTACTCAGCAGAGCGGGGTGAGCAGTTCTTC.

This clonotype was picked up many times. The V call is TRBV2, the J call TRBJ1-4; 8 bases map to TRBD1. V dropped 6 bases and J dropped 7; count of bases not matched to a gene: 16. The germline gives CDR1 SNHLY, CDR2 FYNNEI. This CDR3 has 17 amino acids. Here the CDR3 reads CASRDGQGKPWVEKLFF. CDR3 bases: TGTGCCAGCAGGGACGGACAGGGAAAACCCTGGGTTGAAAAACTGTTTTTT.

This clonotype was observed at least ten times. The CDR3 loop is CASSSDRVSDYGYTF. CDR3 DNA: TGCGCCAGCAGCTCAGACAGGGTCTCCGACTATGGCTACACCTTC. The chain employs TRBV5-1 and TRBJ1-2; 7 bases match TRBD1. Germline V gives CDR1 SGHRS, CDR2 YFSETQ. Losses at the gene ends were 3 bases for V and 3 bases for J; bases not matched to a gene: 8. The CDR3 contains 15 residues.

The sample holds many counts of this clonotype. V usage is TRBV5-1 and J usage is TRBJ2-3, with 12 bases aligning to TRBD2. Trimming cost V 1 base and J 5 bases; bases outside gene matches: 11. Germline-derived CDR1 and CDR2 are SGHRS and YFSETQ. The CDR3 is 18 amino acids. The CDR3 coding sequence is TGCGCCAGCAGCTTGCAAGGTCTAGCGGGGGGGCCGGTAGATACGCAGTATTTT. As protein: CASSLQGLAGGPVDTQYF.

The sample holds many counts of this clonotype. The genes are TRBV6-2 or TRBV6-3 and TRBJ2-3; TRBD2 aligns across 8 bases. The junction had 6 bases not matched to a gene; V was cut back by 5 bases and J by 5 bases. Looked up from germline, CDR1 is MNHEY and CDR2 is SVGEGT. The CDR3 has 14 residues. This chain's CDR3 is CASSEGAGGDTQYF. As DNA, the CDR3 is TGTGCCAGCAGTGAAGGGGCGGGGGGAGATACGCAGTATTTT.

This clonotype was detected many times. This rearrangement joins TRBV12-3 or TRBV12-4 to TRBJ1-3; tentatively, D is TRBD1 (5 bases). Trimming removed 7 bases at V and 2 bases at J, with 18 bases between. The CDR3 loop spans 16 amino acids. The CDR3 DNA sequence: TGTGCCAGCAACCATCCTCAGGGAGGAACTGGAAACACCATATATTTT. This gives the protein CASNHPQGGTGNTIYF.